Listed below are T cell receptor beta chains from one sample, sequenced in a study of T cells after yellow fever vaccination. TCRdb ran MiXCR on the 5' RACE reads and lists one entry per CDR3 protein. In the table there are some 600,000 distinct CDR3 sequences, around a sixth of which are singletons. The sample was PBMCs, taken roughly 5 days after the first yellow fever vaccination. The receptors derive from a young man who received the YFV17D yellow fever vaccine. Each CDR3 is given with its conserved first and last residue. The D gene is left open where the match is weak. The size field is filled for only some rows; it gives once, few, many or a size class.

CDR3nt | CDR3aa | abundance | d_gene | v_gene | len | j_gene
TGCAGCGTTGGACTAGCTGGGGCCAACGTCCTGACTTTC | CSVGLAGANVLTF | - | - | TRBV29-1 | 13 | TRBJ2-6
TGTGCCAGCAGCGTAGAACAGGGGAATGAAAAACTGTTTTTT | CASSVEQGNEKLFF | - | TRBD1 | TRBV9 | 14 | TRBJ1-4
TGTGCCAGCAGCTTGCGGGGGTTCCAAGAGACCCAGTACTTC | CASSLRGFQETQYF | many | - | TRBV5-5 | 14 | TRBJ2-5
TGTGCCAGCAGCTTAGCCCGCACTAGCGGGGCCACAGATACGCAGTATTTT | CASSLARTSGATDTQYF | - | TRBD2 | TRBV7-6 | 17 | TRBJ2-3
TGCAGTGCTAGACCGACTAGCGGGACCTACAATGAGCAGTTCTTC | CSARPTSGTYNEQFF | few | TRBD2 | TRBV20-1 | 15 | TRBJ2-1
TGTGCCAGCAGCCACTCCCCGGGACAGATAGCTGAAGCTTTCTTT | CASSHSPGQIAEAFF | few | TRBD1 | TRBV11-1 | 15 | TRBJ1-1
TGTGCCAGCAGCTTCGGAGGACAGGGAATCACCGGGGAGCTGTTTTTT | CASSFGGQGITGELFF | few | TRBD1 | TRBV7-6 | 16 | TRBJ2-2
TGTGCCAGCAGCTTAGTTGGAGGGAACTCCAATCAGCCCCAGCATTTT | CASSLVGGNSNQPQHF | - | - | TRBV7-2 | 16 | TRBJ1-5
TGTGCCAGCAGCCAAGAAGACCGCGCTAGAGAGACCCAGTACTTC | CASSQEDRARETQYF | - | - | TRBV4-2 | 15 | TRBJ2-5
TGTGCCAGCAGCCGAGGACTAGCGGGGGGGGAGCAGTTCTTC | CASSRGLAGGEQFF | - | TRBD2 | TRBV7-3 | 14 | TRBJ2-1
TGTGCCACCAGCAGAGGGTTTAACAGGAGGAACACTGAAGCTTTCTTT | CATSRGFNRRNTEAFF | many | - | TRBV15 | 16 | TRBJ1-1
TGCAGCGTTGAGGGCGGGGGGGAACTTAAGACCGGGGAGCTGTTTTTT | CSVEGGGELKTGELFF | - | TRBD2 | TRBV29-1 | 16 | TRBJ2-2
TGTGCCAGCAGCTCCACAATGAACACTGAAGCTTTCTTT | CASSSTMNTEAFF | - | - | TRBV7-9 | 13 | TRBJ1-1
TGTGCCAGCAGCCAAGAAGTCCACCCTGGAAACACCATATATTTT | CASSQEVHPGNTIYF | - | - | TRBV3-1 | 15 | TRBJ1-3
TGTGCCAGCAGCTTAAGTCCAGGGGAAACAGATACGCAGTATTTT | CASSLSPGETDTQYF | - | - | TRBV7-9 | 15 | TRBJ2-3
TGCAGTGCTAGAACCCGTTTGGGGTCGACCATGAACACTGAAGCTTTCTTT | CSARTRLGSTMNTEAFF | few | - | TRBV20-1 | 17 | TRBJ1-1
TGTGCCAGCAGTTTAATCGAGCGGTCGCGGCAGTACTTC | CASSLIERSRQYF | - | - | TRBV27 | 13 | TRBJ2-7
TGTCCCACCAGCAGACGGATCTCTGGGGCCAACGTCCTGACTTTC | CPTSRRISGANVLTF | - | - | TRBV15 | 15 | TRBJ2-6
TGTGCCAGCAGTTTGGGGGGGGGGGCTGGAGAGACCCAGTACTTC | CASSLGGGAGETQYF | few | - | TRBV6-5 | 15 | TRBJ2-5
TGTGCCAGCAGTTCACGGGCAGGGGGCTTCTATGGCTACACCTTC | CASSSRAGGFYGYTF | - | TRBD1 | TRBV6-2/TRBV6-3 | 15 | TRBJ1-2
TGCAGCGTTGTGGGGGGATTGACCCAGTACTTC | CSVVGGLTQYF | - | - | TRBV29-1 | 11 | TRBJ2-5
TGTGCCAGTAGTATTCGGACTACCTCCTACGAGCAGTACTTC | CASSIRTTSYEQYF | - | - | TRBV19 | 14 | TRBJ2-7
TGCAGTGCTAGAAGACAGGGGGCTTTAAATTCACCCCTCCACTTT | CSARRQGALNSPLHF | - | TRBD1 | TRBV20-1 | 15 | TRBJ1-6
TGCGCCAGCAGCCAAACTCGGGCAGGGGGCCGAGCTAACTATGGCTACACCTTC | CASSQTRAGGRANYGYTF | few | TRBD1 | TRBV4-3 | 18 | TRBJ1-2
TGTGCCAGCACACAAGAGAACACCGGGGAGCTGTTTTTT | CASTQENTGELFF | few | - | TRBV2 | 13 | TRBJ2-2
TGTGCCAGCAGTTACCTAGGGTCCCCAGAGACCCAGTACTTC | CASSYLGSPETQYF | - | - | TRBV6-5 | 14 | TRBJ2-5
TGTGCCAGCAGCTTAACGCAGCCTCAGTACAATGAGCAGTTCTTC | CASSLTQPQYNEQFF | - | - | TRBV7-2 | 15 | TRBJ2-1
TGCAGTGCCAAACGCGGGGGAACCGATGAAGCTTTCTTT | CSAKRGGTDEAFF | - | - | TRBV20-1 | 13 | TRBJ1-1
TGTGCTAGTGGGCATCCTCCGGGACAGCGCACAGATACGCAGTATTTT | CASGHPPGQRTDTQYF | - | TRBD1 | TRBV12-5 | 16 | TRBJ2-3
TGCGCCAGCAGCTTGGACACCGAAGGAGGTGGCTACACCTTC | CASSLDTEGGGYTF | many | - | TRBV5-1 | 14 | TRBJ1-2
TGCGCCAGCAGCCGAAACAGTGACAGCACAGATACGCAGTATTTT | CASSRNSDSTDTQYF | few | - | TRBV5-1 | 15 | TRBJ2-3
TGTGCCAGCAGCTTGGGAGGGGTCGGGTATAGAACCGGGGAGCTGTTTTTT | CASSLGGVGYRTGELFF | - | - | TRBV5-4 | 17 | TRBJ2-2
TGTGCCAGCAGGCCGACAGGGGCTCCTGGCTACACCTTC | CASRPTGAPGYTF | - | TRBD1 | TRBV6-1 | 13 | TRBJ1-2
TGTGCCAGCAGCCAGGCCGGGAACCCGAACACCGGGGAGCTGTTTTTT | CASSQAGNPNTGELFF | - | - | TRBV4-2 | 16 | TRBJ2-2
TGCGCCAGCAGCCAGGTGGGACAGGGAAACACTGAAGCTTTCTTT | CASSQVGQGNTEAFF | - | TRBD1 | TRBV4-1 | 15 | TRBJ1-1
TGCGCCAGCAGTTTTCGCCGGGCCCAGAGCTCCTACAATGAGCAGTTCTTC | CASSFRRAQSSYNEQFF | few | - | TRBV5-1 | 17 | TRBJ2-1
TGCAGTGCTCCTAGCGGGGGCGGGCATTTGGAGTATTTT | CSAPSGGGHLEYF | - | TRBD2 | TRBV20-1 | 13 | TRBJ2-3
TGCAGTGCTAGAGACCGGACAGCCGGGGCCAACGTCCTGACTTTC | CSARDRTAGANVLTF | - | - | TRBV20-1 | 15 | TRBJ2-6
TGTGCCAGCAGCTCTACAGGGGTCTATGGCTACACCTTC | CASSSTGVYGYTF | many | TRBD1 | TRBV5-6 | 13 | TRBJ1-2
TGTGCCAGCAGCTTAGAGGTCGGCGGCACCCAGTACTTC | CASSLEVGGTQYF | - | - | TRBV7-2 | 13 | TRBJ2-5
TGTGCCAGCAGCTTAGCAGGGGTAGAACTGTTTTTT | CASSLAGVELFF | - | - | TRBV7-8 | 12 | TRBJ1-4
TGTGCCAGCAGCTCGTGGGGGGCCGTAGATACGCAGTATTTT | CASSSWGAVDTQYF | - | - | TRBV5-4 | 14 | TRBJ2-3
TGTGCCATCAAAATGGCAGGGGAGAACACTGAAGCTTTCTTT | CAIKMAGENTEAFF | few | - | TRBV10-3 | 14 | TRBJ1-1